These 3 T cell receptor beta chains were all obtained from the same sample, sequenced in a study of radiation and T cells in renal cell carcinoma. Time point of the sample: blood 2 weeks post-SBRT. The treatment is: 15 Gy SBRT to primary tumor, nephrectomy 4 weeks later. Measured with immunoSEQ multiplex PCR; TCRdb has only the in-frame clones, and not every one. Here the sample spans 95,000 to 150,000 clones, around 81% being singletons. The sequencing here drew on blood, taken from a patient whose treatment included radiotherapy and nephrectomy. These receptors were taken from a man aged 50 to 60 with renal cell carcinoma.

This clone was recorded a few times. Within the sample, other DNA sequences also encode this same CDR3. CDR3 sequence reads: CASSGQGVNTEAFF. The CDR3 DNA is TGTGCCAGCAGCGGACAGGGGGTGAACACTGAAGCTTTCTTT. V gene TRBV2 combines with J gene TRBJ1-1, with 10 positions matching TRBD1. This CDR3 spans 14 amino acids. Germline assignment: CDR1 SNHLY and CDR2 FYNNEI. After removal of 6 bases from V and 0 bases from J, the junction contained 1 base not matched to a gene.

This clone was seen many times. The chain links TRBV9 to TRBJ1-2; perhaps TRBD1 as D (5 bases). Trimming removed 6 bases from V and 6 bases from J, with 12 bases in between. Germline V CDR1 and CDR2: SGDLS, YYNGEE. CDR3 length: 12 amino acids. The CDR3: CASTGDGHGYTF. In DNA, the CDR3 is TGTGCCAGCACGGGGGATGGACATGGCTACACCTTC. The variable domain in full, completed from reference TRBV9 and TRBJ1-2, reads DSGVTQTPKHLITATGQRVTLRCSPRSGDLSVYWYQQSLDQGLQFLIQYYNGEERAKGNILERFSAQQFPDLHSELNLSSLELGDSALYFCASTGDGHGYTFGSGTRLTVV.

This clone was counted once. V and J are TRBV7-2 and TRBJ2-7, with no clear D. This CDR3 is built from 13 residues. V lost 3 bases and J lost 5, with 11 bases in between. CDR1 SGHTA and CDR2 FQGNSA come from the germline V gene. CDR3 sequence (DNA): TGTGCCAGCAGCTTTGGTAGCTCGGACGAGCAGTACTTC. This translates into CASSFGSSDEQYF. The variable domain in full, with the rest retrieved from reference TRBV7-2 and TRBJ2-7, is GAGVSQSPSNKVTEKGKDVELRCDPISGHTALYWYRQSLGQGLEFLIYFQGNSAPDKSGLPSDRFSAERTGGSVSTLTIQRTQQEDSAVYLCASSFGSSDEQYFGPGTRLTVT.